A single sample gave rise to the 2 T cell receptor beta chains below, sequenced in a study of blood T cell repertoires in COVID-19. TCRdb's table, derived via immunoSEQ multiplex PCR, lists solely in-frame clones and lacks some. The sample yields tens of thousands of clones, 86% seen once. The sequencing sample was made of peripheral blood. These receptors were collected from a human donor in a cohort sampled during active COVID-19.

CDR3 sequence: CASSGRRAGMNEQFF. CDR3 bases: TGTGCCAGCAGCGGCCGGCGAGCGGGAATGAATGAGCAGTTCTTC. The chain recombines TRBV9 with TRBJ2-1; TRBD2 matches at 7 bases. The CDR3 has 15 residues. The ends lost 3 bases at V and 7 bases at J; junction bases unmatched: 10. Germline V lookup: CDR1 SGDLS, CDR2 YYNGEE.

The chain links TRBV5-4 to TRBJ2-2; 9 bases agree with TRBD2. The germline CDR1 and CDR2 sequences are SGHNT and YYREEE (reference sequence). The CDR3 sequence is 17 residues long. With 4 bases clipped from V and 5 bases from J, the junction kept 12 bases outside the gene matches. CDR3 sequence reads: CASSGMGAGGETGELFF. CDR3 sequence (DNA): TGTGCCAGCAGCGGTATGGGAGCGGGAGGAGAAACCGGGGAGCTGTTTTTT.